A single sample is the source of the 7 T cell receptor beta chains below, sequenced in a study of response to subunit inactivated influenza vaccine. TCRdb redid the calling of the RT-PCR reads with MiXCR, one entry per CDR3 protein. This table holds some 480,000 distinct CDR3 sequences, roughly 9.8% found once. The sequences come from PBMCs from blood, collected roughly 47 days after vaccination. The receptor set was obtained from a man in his fifties who received an inactivated influenza vaccine.

This clonotype was detected only a few times. The chain carries TRBV24-1 and TRBJ2-1; 9 bases are a match to TRBD1. The germline gives CDR1 KGHDR, CDR2 SFDVKD. V lost 4 bases, J lost 6 bases, and 12 bases stayed unmatched. This CDR3 contains 17 residues. This CDR3 is CATSDPFGTGNPNEQFF. Written as DNA, the CDR3 is TGTGCCACCAGTGACCCGTTTGGGACAGGGAATCCCAATGAGCAGTTCTTC.

The sample holds one count of this clonotype. CDR3 amino acids: CAISGWDYNEQFF. Here the CDR3 DNA reads TGTGCCATCAGTGGTTGGGATTACAATGAGCAGTTCTTC. V is TRBV10-3 and J is TRBJ2-1, with D uncertain. The V and J ends lost 4 bases and 4 bases respectively, with 8 bases between them. In germline, CDR1 is ENHRY, CDR2 SYGVKD. This CDR3 contains 13 residues.

At least ten counts were recorded for this clonotype. The V gene is TRBV15, the J gene TRBJ2-1; D remains ambiguous. With 5 bases removed from V and 5 bases from J, the gap between germline ends came to 13 bases. Germline CDR1 and CDR2: LNHNV and YYDKDF (reference sequence). There are 14 residues in the CDR3. CDR3 residues: CATSSLLDDNEQFF. CDR3 coding DNA: TGTGCCACCAGCTCCCTTTTAGATGACAATGAGCAGTTCTTC.

This clonotype showed up just once. This chain joins TRBV6-1 and TRBJ1-1; no clear D gene. This CDR3 comprises 12 residues. In germline, CDR1 is MNHNS, CDR2 SASEGT. Between the trimmed V and J ends, which lost 5 bases and 1 base, there was a span of 5 bases. The chain's CDR3 is CASSSANTEAFF. CDR3 sequence (DNA): TGTGCCAGCAGTTCCGCGAACACTGAAGCTTTCTTT.

Many counts were recorded for this clonotype. The V call is TRBV7-6, the J call TRBJ2-5; no clear D. CDR3 length equals 14 residues. Germline assignment: CDR1 SGHVS and CDR2 FNYEAQ. The germline V and J ends were trimmed by 5 bases and 5 bases, with 15 bases remaining between them. The CDR3 is CASSPSGSIETQYF. CDR3 nucleotide sequence: TGTGCCAGCAGCCCGTCCGGGTCCATTGAGACCCAGTACTTC. The whole variable domain, filled in from reference TRBV7-6 and TRBJ2-5, reads GAGVSQSPRYKVTKRGQDVALRCDPISGHVSLYWYRQALGQGPEFLTYFNYEAQQDKSGLPNDRFSAERPEGSISTLTIQRTEQRDSAMYRCASSPSGSIETQYFGPGTRLLVL.

This clonotype was seen at least ten times. The CDR3 DNA sequence: TGCGCCAGCAGCCCCTCTAGGAATGAGCAGTTCTTC. Translating it yields CASSPSRNEQFF. The chain is built from TRBV5-1 and TRBJ2-1, with D unresolved. From germline, CDR1 is SGHRS and CDR2 YFSETQ. The CDR3 length is 12 residues. Trimming took off 4 bases at V and 7 bases at J, with 9 bases between the two ends. The full variable domain, completed using reference TRBV5-1 and TRBJ2-1, is KAGVTQTPRYLIKTRGQQVTLSCSPISGHRSVSWYQQTPGQGLQFLFEYFSETQRNKGNFPGRFSGRQFSNSRSEMNVSTLELGDSALYLCASSPSRNEQFFGPGTRLTVL.

This clonotype showed up just a few times. The J gene is TRBJ2-5, the V gene TRBV20-1; D may correspond to TRBD1 or TRBD2 (5 bases each). The germline CDR1 and CDR2 sequences are DFQATT and SNEGSKA (reference sequence). The CDR3 covers 11 residues. DNA for the CDR3: TGCAGCGTTCGTAGGGGAGCGGCCCAGTACTTC. Translated, it gives CSVRRGAAQYF.